A selection of T cell receptor beta chains follows, all from one sample in a study of brain T cells in children with intractable seizures. Profiling relied on immunoSEQ multiplex PCR, and the TCRdb table lists in-frame clones only, not all of them. The sample carries 340,000 or so clones, about 93% recorded once. The sequencing here drew on peripheral blood, taken less than 6 months after surgery. These receptors were taken from a boy in the first two years of life with tuberous sclerosis and intractable seizures. Each CDR3 is given with its conserved first and last residue. A D gene is named only where the DNA matches it firmly.

CDR3nt	CDR3aa	v_gene	j_gene	d_gene
TGTGCCTGGAGTCGATCCATCTTTGCGGGAGTCATGAATGAGCAGTTCTTC	CAWSRSIFAGVMNEQFF	TRBV30	TRBJ2-1	TRBD2
TGTGCCAGAAGCTTGTATAAGGACAGGGCAAGGAATCAGCCCCAGCATTTT	CARSLYKDRARNQPQHF	TRBV5-3	TRBJ1-5	TRBD1
TGTGCCAGCAGTTTATCAGGGCCCGGGGAGCTGTTTTTT	CASSLSGPGELFF	TRBV27	TRBJ2-2	NA
TGTGCCAGCAGCTTAGGCGGGACAATGAACACTGAAGCTTTCTTT	CASSLGGTMNTEAFF	TRBV13	TRBJ1-1	NA
TGTGCCTGGAGCCGAGCAACCGGGACAGGGTACTACGAGCAGTACTTC	CAWSRATGTGYYEQYF	TRBV30	TRBJ2-7	TRBD1
TGTGCCAGCAGTTACGGAGGAACTTCGTATGGCTACACCTTC	CASSYGGTSYGYTF	TRBV6-2/TRBV6-3	TRBJ1-2	NA
TGTGCCAGCAGTGAATATATGTCTCTTATGAATGAGCAGTTCTTC	CASSEYMSLMNEQFF	TRBV25-1	TRBJ2-1	NA
TGTGCCAGCAGCCAAGGACAGGGTAGGGACGAGCAGTACTTC	CASSQGQGRDEQYF	TRBV3-1/TRBV3-2	TRBJ2-7	TRBD1
TGTGCCATCAGTGGGGACGTAGGGAATTCACCCCTCCACTTT	CAISGDVGNSPLHF	TRBV10-3	TRBJ1-6	NA
TGTGCCAGCACCATACTAGCTCACGACAGCCAAGAGACCCAGTACTTC	CASTILAHDSQETQYF	TRBV7-9	TRBJ2-5	NA
TGTGCCTGGAGCAAGGGGACGGACAGAAATTTCTACGAGCAGTACTTC	CAWSKGTDRNFYEQYF	TRBV30	TRBJ2-7	NA
TGTGCCAGTAGTATAGATCTTGCGGAAAAAGATACGCAGTATTTT	CASSIDLAEKDTQYF	TRBV19	TRBJ2-3	NA
TGCGCCAGCAGGCAGGGGGCGAACACTGAAGCTTTCTTT	CASRQGANTEAFF	TRBV4-1	TRBJ1-1	TRBD1
TGTGCCTCCCGGACGTTTGGAAACACCATATATTTT	CASRTFGNTIYF	TRBV6-5	TRBJ1-3	NA
TGCGCCAGCAGCCACATAGCGAGTGAGCAGTTCTTC	CASSHIASEQFF	TRBV4-1	TRBJ2-1	NA
TGTGCCAGCAGTTCCAAGGACGGGGGAAAGCCCCAGCATTTT	CASSSKDGGKPQHF	TRBV27	TRBJ1-5	NA
TGTGCCAGCAGCCGTCTTGTAGGGGGGGCGGATTCACCCCTCCACTTT	CASSRLVGGADSPLHF	TRBV7-9	TRBJ1-6	NA
TGTGCCAGCAGTCCTACCGGGACAGGGGGTTTCGACGAGCAGTACTTC	CASSPTGTGGFDEQYF	TRBV13	TRBJ2-7	TRBD1
TGCGCCAGCAGCTTGGCGTACGACACGACCACAGATACGCAGTATTTT	CASSLAYDTTTDTQYF	TRBV5-1	TRBJ2-3	NA
TGTGCCAGGGAGGGCCGCGGGTTGGGAGGGAGCAATCAGCCCCAGCATTTT	CAREGRGLGGSNQPQHF	TRBV25-1	TRBJ1-5	NA
TGTGCCAGCCGCGGACAGGGACCTAACTATGGCTACACCTTC	CASRGQGPNYGYTF	TRBV6-5	TRBJ1-2	TRBD1
TGTGCCAGCAGCTTAGCGGGAGGGCCATCCGAGCAGTTCTTC	CASSLAGGPSEQFF	TRBV11-2	TRBJ2-1	TRBD2
TGTGCCAGCAGCTCAACAGGGGGAAGCAATCAGCCCCAGCATTTT	CASSSTGGSNQPQHF	TRBV7-9	TRBJ1-5	TRBD1
TGCGCCAGCACCCCCCAAGCGGGGGGGCTCTATGAGCAGTTCTTC	CASTPQAGGLYEQFF	TRBV4-1	TRBJ2-1	TRBD2